This TCR beta chain was found in a study of response to subunit inactivated influenza vaccine. Whole-study results and caveats: Authors suggested few new T cells are recruited by each seasonal influenza vaccination.

Comments on this clonotype: Antigen: not known.

TCRdb fed the RT-PCR reads into MiXCR, producing one record per CDR3 protein. In the table there are more than 450,000 distinct CDR3 sequences, less than 10% of which are singletons. V gave up 0 bases and J gave up 5 bases, with 15 bases separating them. CDR1 SGHRS and CDR2 YFSETQ come from the germline V gene. This CDR3 is 15 amino acids long. This chain uses TRBV5-1 with TRBJ2-7; possibly TRBD1 for D (5 bases). The sequence derives from a man aged 45 to 70 who received an inactivated influenza vaccine. The specimen was PBMCs from blood, collected around 25 months after vaccination. The CDR3 region is CASSLVWQGRNEQYF. Written as DNA, the CDR3 is TGCGCCAGCAGCTTGGTATGGCAGGGAAGGAACGAGCAGTACTTC.